This TCR beta chain was identified in a study of shared clonotypes between healthy human individuals. General study findings and limits: The study generally estimated greater richness for naive than memory subsets. Apart from blood, nothing was sampled; tissue repertoires likely differ. It was the non-shared clonotypes that had lower generation probabilities than clonotypes shared by all four donors. Approximately 5% was the fraction of naive CD4 clonotypes found shared across a handful of donors.

Repertoires were generated with immunoSEQ multiplex PCR, while TCRdb's copy carries only in-frame clones and drops some. The sample lists 2 million to 2.5 million clones; approximately 94% were seen once. V was shortened by 4 bases and J by 3 bases, with 10 bases between the two germline ends. Germline V gene sequence: CDR1 KGHSH, CDR2 LQKENI. This CDR3 region has 14 residues. Turning to this clone: The antigen is unknown.

The source is a man aged 18-30 years in good health. Some clones in this sample may be carry-over from other donors' samples. The sequenced sample consisted of naive CD4+ T cells from PBMCs. Subset given: CD45RA+ positively selected. This chain links TRBV18 with TRBJ1-5; D call uncertain. The CDR3 DNA reads TGTGCCAGCTCACTTAATTTTGACAATCAGCCCCAGCATTTT. Translated: CASSLNFDNQPQHF.